This passage covers 18 T cell receptor beta chains from one sample sequenced in a study of T cell clones after liver transplantation (dated by TCRdb to about 2019). The library was produced with the immunoSEQ multiplex PCR assay. What TCRdb holds here is the immuneACCESS table cut down to in-frame rearrangements. Part of the clones is not present; checked against another copy, under half of the missing clones reflect an unresolved V gene, and the others are unexplained. This sample holds roughly 100,000 clones; around 80% were observed only once. The ten largest account for 2.5% to 3% of the sample. Source: CD4+ T cells from blood, taken 45 to 50 months after liver transplant. These receptors originate from a human patient who received a liver transplant. Following a transplant, some T cells may be graft donor cells, not patient cells.

CDR3 DNA sequence: TGTGCCAGCAGCTACAGGAGCCTTTCTAACTATGGCTACACCTTC. Translation: CASSYRSLSNYGYTF. The rearrangement links TRBV7-9 to TRBJ1-2, with a weak D call TRBD1 (5 bases). V was shortened by 4 bases and J by 0 bases, with 12 bases between the two germline ends. Germline CDR1 is SEHNR and CDR2 is FQNEAQ (reference sequence). The CDR3 is made up of 15 amino acids.

This chain connects TRBV30 to TRBJ2-7; the D gene is possibly TRBD2 (5 bases). CDR3 length: 12 residues. Germline lookup yields CDR1 GTSNPN and CDR2 SVGIG (reference sequence). V was trimmed by 3 bases and J by 3 bases, leaving 9 bases between them. The CDR3 bases are TGTGCCTGGAGGGACTTCTTCTACGAGCAGTACTTC. Protein product: CAWRDFFYEQYF.

This clone has a handful of counts. The rearrangement uses TRBV19 and TRBJ2-7, with 8 nucleotides matching TRBD2. The V gene end was trimmed by 4 bases and the J gene end by 3 bases; junction bases not matched to a gene: 2. The CDR3 contains 13 residues. Germline V gene sequence: CDR1 LNHDA, CDR2 SQIVND (reference sequence). This CDR3 reads CASSSSGIYEQYF. The CDR3 bases are TGTGCCAGTAGTAGTAGCGGGATCTACGAGCAGTACTTC.

This chain uses TRBV18 with TRBJ2-5; no firm D call. The germline CDR1 and CDR2 sequences are KGHSH and LQKENI. Trimming removed 3 bases from V and 7 bases from J, with 18 bases in between. There are 15 residues in the CDR3. The CDR3 spells CASSPFPLGNRTQYF. CDR3 DNA sequence: TGTGCCAGCTCACCCTTTCCCCTGGGAAATAGGACCCAGTACTTC.

V is TRBV6-5 and J is TRBJ1-1; 10 nucleotides agree with TRBD1. The CDR3 covers 14 residues. Germline CDR1 MNHEY, CDR2 SVGAGI. V lost 6 bases to trimming and J lost 6 bases; unmatched junction nucleotides: 7. Written as DNA, the CDR3 is TGTGCCAGCAGAATGGGACAGGGGCGGTCTGAAGCTTTCTTT. Translation gives CASRMGQGRSEAFF.

The rearrangement links TRBV6-1 to TRBJ1-2, with 11 bases matching TRBD1. V was clipped by 4 bases and J by 0 bases; unmatched bases: 4. Germline CDR1 and CDR2: MNHNS and SASEGT. The CDR3 is made up of 16 amino acids. The CDR3 DNA reads as TGTGCCAGCAGTGGATGGACAGGGGGCGCTAACTATGGCTACACCTTC. Translated, it gives CASSGWTGGANYGYTF.

In nucleotides, the CDR3 is TGTGCCAGCAGCTTAATGAGCACAGATACGCAGTATTTT. Amino acids: CASSLMSTDTQYF. The chain links TRBV7-3 to TRBJ2-3; no reliable D call. The CDR3 covers 13 residues. Germline lookup yields CDR1 SGHTA and CDR2 FQGTGA. Trimming stripped 1 base from V and 0 bases from J, with 2 bases between.

The CDR3 protein is CASTSGSGTGELFF. The CDR3 nucleotides are TGTGCCAGCACCAGCGGGAGTGGGACCGGGGAGCTGTTTTTT. The rearrangement joins TRBV7-3 to TRBJ2-2, with 8 bases aligning to TRBD2. The CDR3 loop spans 14 amino acids. CDR1 is SGHTA and CDR2 is FQGTGA in the germline V gene. Trimming removed 7 bases from V and 5 bases from J; junction bases left unmatched: 6.

This clone was counted a few times. The sample contains more than one DNA sequence encoding this CDR3. The gene calls are TRBV7-2 and TRBJ1-5; 7 bases fit TRBD1. This CDR3 contains 14 residues. Losses at the gene ends were 4 bases for V and 7 bases for J; bases not matched to a gene: 7. Germline lookup yields CDR1 SGHTA and CDR2 FQGNSA. In DNA, the CDR3 is TGTGCCAGCAGCTCCCGACAGGGTGGACAGCCCCAGCATTTT. This sequence encodes CASSSRQGGQPQHF.

The J gene is TRBJ2-5, the V gene TRBV29-1; possibly TRBD2 for D (7 bases). V was shortened by 6 bases and J by 0 bases, with 17 bases between the two germline ends. Germline-derived CDR1 and CDR2 are SQVTM and ANQGSEA. The CDR3 is 15 amino acids. Here the CDR3 reads CSVRGGPKDQETQYF. CDR3 bases: TGCAGCGTGAGGGGGGGGCCTAAGGACCAAGAGACCCAGTACTTC.

Here the CDR3 DNA reads TGTGCCAGCAGCTTAGGGGCAGCGGGCCTTACTAACTATGGCTACACCTTC. Amino acids: CASSLGAAGLTNYGYTF. The gene calls are TRBV7-6 and TRBJ1-2, with D unresolved. Germline lookup yields CDR1 SGHVS and CDR2 FNYEAQ. This CDR3 comprises 17 residues. The V end lost 1 base, the J end lost 0 bases, and 15 bases lay between the germline ends.

The rearrangement links TRBV9 to TRBJ1-1, with D possibly being TRBD1 (6 bases). Germline V gene data show CDR1 as SGDLS and CDR2 as YYNGEE. The CDR3 has 16 residues. V was clipped by 3 bases and J by 1 base, with 16 bases between them. CDR3 DNA sequence: TGTGCCAGCAGCGCCAGAGAGGGGGGCACGAACACTGAAGCTTTCTTT. Protein product: CASSAREGGTNTEAFF.

The rearrangement joins TRBV27 to TRBJ1-2; D may be TRBD1 (6 bases). The length of the CDR3 is 14 residues. Germline V gene sequence: CDR1 MNHEY, CDR2 SMNVEV (reference sequence). Between the trimmed V and J ends, which lost 3 bases and 8 bases, there was a span of 16 bases. The CDR3 spells CASSFRDTRRGYTF. As DNA, the CDR3 is TGTGCCAGCAGTTTCCGGGACACTCGGCGGGGCTACACCTTC.

This rearrangement joins TRBV5-1 to TRBJ1-4; D remains ambiguous. Trimming left V 1 base short and J 3 bases short, with 7 bases between. The length of the CDR3 is 14 residues. Germline CDR1 is SGHRS and CDR2 is YFSETQ. The CDR3 DNA sequence: TGCGCCAGCAGCTTGTCAACTGCTAATGAAAAACTGTTTTTT. Encoded protein: CASSLSTANEKLFF.

V gene TRBV27 combines with J gene TRBJ1-6; 7 bases map to TRBD1. The CDR3 is 16 amino acids. The germline CDR1 and CDR2 sequences are MNHEY and SMNVEV (reference sequence). V was pared by 4 bases and J by 6 bases, with 9 bases of the junction left unmatched. CDR3 DNA: TGTGCCAGCAGTTGGGAGGGGGCGCTGGGTAATTCACCCCTCCACTTT. It yields the protein CASSWEGALGNSPLHF.

As DNA, the CDR3 is TGTGCCAGCAGTTTGGGAGGGGGAGGGACTTACAATGAGCAGTTCTTC. Translating gives CASSLGGGGTYNEQFF. The chain couples TRBV28 to TRBJ2-1; D may be TRBD2 (7 bases). Germline-derived CDR1 and CDR2 are MDHEN and SYDVKM. The CDR3 loop spans 16 amino acids. V dropped 3 bases and J dropped 4 bases, with 16 bases sitting between them.

The chain is built from TRBV5-1 and TRBJ2-1; 12 bases match TRBD2. Trimming cost V 3 bases and J 7 bases; bases outside gene matches: 8. CDR3 length: 16 residues. CDR1 and CDR2 from the germline V gene are SGHRS and YFSETQ. For the CDR3, the DNA is TGCGCCAGCAGCTCCCGCCTAGCGGGGGGGTATAATGAGCAGTTCTTC. Its translation is CASSSRLAGGYNEQFF. The whole variable domain, remainder taken from reference TRBV5-1 and TRBJ2-1, is KAGVTQTPRYLIKTRGQQVTLSCSPISGHRSVSWYQQTPGQGLQFLFEYFSETQRNKGNFPGRFSGRQFSNSRSEMNVSTLELGDSALYLCASSSRLAGGYNEQFFGPGTRLTVL.

This clone came up once. The chain carries TRBV10-1 and TRBJ2-2, with D possibly being TRBD1 or TRBD2 (6 bases each). CDR1 is WNHNN, CDR2 SYGVQD, per germline (reference sequence). CDR3 length: 14 amino acids. Trimming cost V 3 bases and J 7 bases, with 12 bases left between them. The CDR3 loop reads CASSDVQGGGELFF. In nucleotides, the CDR3 is TGCGCCAGCAGTGATGTACAGGGAGGCGGGGAGCTGTTTTTT.